These T cell receptor beta chains were read from a single sample in a study of CD8+ T cells in alopecia areata. Produced via immunoSEQ multiplex PCR; TCRdb's table is partial and in-frame only. This sample has 170,000 or so clones, with 53% found just once. The sequenced sample was CD8+ T cells sorted from blood, obtained at week 24, from a patient treated with tofacitinib. These receptors all stem from a human donor with alopecia areata. CDR3s include the opening cysteine and the closing phenylalanine or tryptophan. The D gene is left open where the match is weak. Clone size is given for some rows only: seen once, a few or many times, or a class if the clone is expanded.

few,TRBD2,TRBJ2-1,TRBV7-9,15,TGTGCCAGCAGCTTTACTAGCGGCGAATACAATGAGCAGTTCTTC,CASSFTSGEYNEQFF
NA,TRBD2,TRBJ2-2,TRBV10-3,16,TGTGCCATCAGTGAGGAGACTAGCGGAAACACCGGGGAGCTGTTTTTT,CAISEETSGNTGELFF
NA,TRBD2,TRBJ2-7,TRBV29-1,16,TGCAGCGTTGAAGATAGGCTAGCGGGGGAACCCTACGAGCAGTACTTC,CSVEDRLAGEPYEQYF
NA,TRBD2,TRBJ2-2,TRBV7-9,16,TGTGCCAGCAGCCCGTCGGGGGGTGAGAACACCGGGGAGCTGTTTTTT,CASSPSGGENTGELFF
few,NA,TRBJ2-1,TRBV14,14,TGTGCCAGCAGCCTCGGGGGGCGGCACAATGAGCAGTTCTTC,CASSLGGRHNEQFF
NA,TRBD1,TRBJ2-1,TRBV30,14,TGTGCCTGGAGCCGGGACAGGGTTCGCGATGAGCAGTTCTTC,CAWSRDRVRDEQFF
few,NA,TRBJ2-1,TRBV11-2,14,TGTGCCAGCAGCTTGCGGGGAGGAAACAATGAGCAGTTCTTC,CASSLRGGNNEQFF
NA,NA,TRBJ2-7,TRBV27,14,TGTGCCAGCAGTTTATCTTCAGGAGCCTACGAGCAGTACTTC,CASSLSSGAYEQYF
NA,NA,TRBJ1-2,TRBV29-1,13,TGCAGCGTGGACACCACGAACAACTATGGCTACACCTTC,CSVDTTNNYGYTF
few,NA,TRBJ2-6,TRBV10-3,15,TGTGCCTCTCGGACGGCGAGCTCTGGGGCCAACGTCCTGACTTTC,CASRTASSGANVLTF
NA,NA,TRBJ2-4,TRBV7-3,13,TGTGCCAGCAGCTTAGACGGAGGAAACATTCAGTACTTC,CASSLDGGNIQYF
NA,TRBD1,TRBJ1-2,TRBV5-1,18,TGCGCCAGCAGCTACACCGGGACAGGGGGACTCTCTAACTATGGCTACACCTTC,CASSYTGTGGLSNYGYTF
few,NA,TRBJ2-3,TRBV9,15,TGTGCCAGCAGCGTAGAGAGCTATAGCACAGATACGCAGTATTTT,CASSVESYSTDTQYF
NA,NA,TRBJ2-7,TRBV19,15,TGTGCCAGTAGTATAACCTTCTCCAGATACTACGAGCAGTACTTC,CASSITFSRYYEQYF
NA,TRBD1,TRBJ2-5,TRBV9,15,TGTGCCAGCAGCGAGGGGGACAGGGGTTTGGAGACCCAGTACTTC,CASSEGDRGLETQYF
NA,NA,TRBJ1-2,TRBV29-1,13,TGCAGCGTTGATCCGAATTCCAACTATGGCTACACCTTC,CSVDPNSNYGYTF
NA,TRBD1,TRBJ2-7,TRBV13,14,TGTGCCAGCAGCTTACGGGACAGCTCCTACGAGCAGTACTTC,CASSLRDSSYEQYF
NA,NA,TRBJ1-1,TRBV6-5,14,TGTGCCAGCAGACCCCCCGACACCAACACTGAAGCTTTCTTT,CASRPPDTNTEAFF
NA,TRBD1,TRBJ1-2,TRBV25-1,13,TGTGCCAGCAATTCCGGGACAGCCTATGGCTACACCTTC,CASNSGTAYGYTF
NA,NA,TRBJ1-2,TRBV25-1,13,TGTGCCAGCAGCCCCAGGGGCGTCTATGGCTACACCTTC,CASSPRGVYGYTF
NA,TRBD2,TRBJ2-1,TRBV30,12,TGTGCCTGGTCCATCGGGAGGAATGAGCAGTTCTTC,CAWSIGRNEQFF
NA,TRBD1,TRBJ2-3,TRBV19,13,TGTGCCAGTAGGGGACAGGGCCCAGATACGCAGTATTTT,CASRGQGPDTQYF
NA,TRBD1,TRBJ2-7,TRBV11-2,16,TGTGCCAGCAGCTCATCCTTGGACAGGCCCTCCTACGAGCAGTACTTC,CASSSSLDRPSYEQYF
few,TRBD1,TRBJ2-6,TRBV14,18,TGTGCCAGCAGCCAAGGGGGACAGGGGGCGTTAGGGGCCAACGTCCTGACTTTC,CASSQGGQGALGANVLTF
NA,NA,TRBJ2-4,TRBV30,13,TGTGCCTGGACCACAAGGGGGGGAGACATTCAGTACTTC,CAWTTRGGDIQYF
NA,NA,TRBJ2-7,TRBV30,14,TGTGCCTGGAGTGTAATGACCGAGACCTACGAGCAGTACTTC,CAWSVMTETYEQYF
NA,NA,TRBJ1-2,TRBV29-1,14,TGCAGCGTTGAATCCAGGTTCACCGACTATGGCTACACCTTC,CSVESRFTDYGYTF
NA,NA,TRBJ1-2,TRBV12-5,15,TGTGCTAGTGGCTCCGGTTGGGGGCGGGACTATGGCTACACCTTC,CASGSGWGRDYGYTF
few,NA,TRBJ1-1,TRBV30,13,TGTGCCTGGAGTGTTAGCATGAACACTGAAGCTTTCTTT,CAWSVSMNTEAFF
NA,NA,TRBJ2-7,TRBV6-1,13,TGTGCCAGCAGTGAAACGGCTTACTACGAGCAGTACTTC,CASSETAYYEQYF
few,NA,TRBJ2-1,TRBV30,12,TGTGCCTGGAGTGTACTGGCTGGTGAGCAGTTCTTC,CAWSVLAGEQFF
few,NA,TRBJ1-1,TRBV6-5,11,TGTGCCAGCAGTTACGGCGCTGAAGCTTTCTTT,CASSYGAEAFF
NA,NA,TRBJ1-1,TRBV10-3,14,TGTGCCATCAGTGAGAGAGCGGCGGACACTGAAGCTTTCTTT,CAISERAADTEAFF
NA,TRBD1,TRBJ2-7,TRBV10-3,14,TGTGCCATCAGTCGTCCCGGGACAGGAGACGAGCAGTACTTC,CAISRPGTGDEQYF
NA,NA,TRBJ2-7,TRBV10-3,17,TGTGCCATCAGTGAGTCCGCCCGGGACATGAGCTCCTACGAGCAGTACTTC,CAISESARDMSSYEQYF
NA,NA,TRBJ2-3,TRBV29-1,10,TGCAGCGGTCTCACAGATACGCAGTATTTT,CSGLTDTQYF
NA,NA,TRBJ2-3,TRBV25-1,14,TGTGCCAGCAGTGAATTGGAGGGGTCAGATACGCAGTATTTT,CASSELEGSDTQYF
once,NA,TRBJ2-7,TRBV30,13,TGTGCCTGCTCCCTCGACAGATCCTACGAGCAGTACTTC,CACSLDRSYEQYF
NA,NA,TRBJ2-7,TRBV5-6,12,TGTGCCAGCAGCACGGCGGGGAGGGAGCAGTACTTC,CASSTAGREQYF
NA,NA,TRBJ2-3,TRBV30,14,TGTGCCTGGAATACAGGGCGGAGCACAGATACGCAGTATTTT,CAWNTGRSTDTQYF
few,NA,TRBJ2-1,TRBV14,20,TGTGCCAGCAGCCTTCATTTTCAGGAGGTCTCCCGAAGCTCCTACAATGAGCAGTTCTTC,CASSLHFQEVSRSSYNEQFF
few,TRBD1,TRBJ2-1,TRBV19,15,TGTGCCAGTAGATGGGGGACAGGGCTCTACAATGAGCAGTTCTTC,CASRWGTGLYNEQFF